Shown below are 3 T cell receptor beta chains from a single sample sequenced in a study of blood T cell repertoires in COVID-19. Here immunoSEQ multiplex PCR was the method, and the copy in TCRdb shows in-frame clones only, minus some. The sample includes roughly 120,000 clones, 75% to 90% of them seen just once. Specimen: peripheral blood. These receptors all stem from a woman aged 45-60 years with acute or convalescent COVID-19.

The CDR3 sequence: CASSSRGTGGRIGSEAFF. The CDR3 DNA is TGTGCCAGTAGTTCCAGGGGGACAGGGGGCCGGATAGGGTCTGAAGCTTTCTTT. This chain links TRBV19 with TRBJ1-1, with 12 bases aligning to TRBD1. Germline-derived CDR1 and CDR2 are LNHDA and SQIVND (reference sequence). This CDR3 contains 18 residues. The V segment lost 5 bases and the J segment 6 bases; nucleotides outside the gene matches: 16.

The CDR3 DNA sequence: TGTGCCACTTCCACAGGGATTACGACAGATACGCAGTATTTT. It specifies CATSTGITTDTQYF. The chain carries TRBV24-1 and TRBJ2-3, with TRBD1 as a possible D gene (6 bases). This CDR3 spans 14 amino acids. Trimming left V 10 bases short and J 3 bases short, with 16 bases between. Per germline, CDR1 KGHDR and CDR2 SFDVKD.

The V gene is TRBV30, the J gene TRBJ1-2; a possible D gene is TRBD1 (6 bases). The CDR3 covers 16 residues. Germline CDR1 GTSNPN, CDR2 SVGIG (reference sequence). Trimming shortened V by 5 bases and J by 4 bases, and 23 bases separated the two germline ends. CDR3 protein: CAWATDSLGGPYGYTF. In DNA form, the CDR3 reads TGTGCCTGGGCCACGGACAGTTTAGGGGGACCCTATGGCTACACCTTC.